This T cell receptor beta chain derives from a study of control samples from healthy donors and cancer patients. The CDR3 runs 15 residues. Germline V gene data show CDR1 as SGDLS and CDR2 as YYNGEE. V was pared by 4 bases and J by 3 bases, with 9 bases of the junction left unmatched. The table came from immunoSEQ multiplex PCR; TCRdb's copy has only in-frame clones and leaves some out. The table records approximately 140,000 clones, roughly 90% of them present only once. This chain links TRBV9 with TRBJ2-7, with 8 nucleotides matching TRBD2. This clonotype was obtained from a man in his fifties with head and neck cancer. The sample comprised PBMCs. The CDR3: CASSPFSGTLYEQYF. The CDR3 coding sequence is TGTGCCAGCAGCCCCTTTAGCGGGACCCTCTACGAGCAGTACTTC.